This T cell receptor (beta chain) was identified in a study of cytomegalovirus exposure and HLA in healthy donors. The V end lost 4 bases, the J end lost 0 bases, and 6 bases lay between the germline ends. CDR3 length: 12 residues. In germline, CDR1 is GTSNPN, CDR2 SVGIG (reference sequence). A multiplex PCR was run with 60 Vbeta primers and 13 Jbeta primers. Data came from immunoSEQ multiplex PCR; TCRdb stores just in-frame clones and leaves some out. The repertoire holds about 160,000 clones, with about 85% as singletons. Sequences were obtained from PBMCs. This TCR was sampled from a man in his late teens or twenties in good health and CMV-seropositive. The chain has TRBV30 and TRBJ1-1, with D hard to call. The CDR3 DNA is TGTGCCTGGACCAGATTGAACACTGAAGCTTTCTTT. This gives the protein CAWTRLNTEAFF.